This T cell receptor beta chain was profiled in a study of shared clonotypes between healthy human individuals. About the research overall: CD8 memory received one plate per donor, CD8 naive two, CD4 memory three and CD4 naive three. Overall study findings and caveats: Compared with memory subsets, naive subsets generally had larger estimated richness. Non-shared clonotypes were found to have lower generation probabilities than the clonotypes that were shared by all four of the sorted-subset donors.

The V gene's germline CDR1 is SGDLS and CDR2 YYNGEE. V was pared by 7 bases and J by 2 bases, with 18 bases between. The CDR3 contains 16 residues. The authors split each subset's genomic DNA evenly across several immunoSEQ plates. The method was immunoSEQ multiplex PCR; TCRdb's version includes in-frame clones alone and lacks a portion of them. The profile covers fewer than 1.8 million clones, with about 98.5% appearing a single time and under 0.45% taken by the ten largest. This clone was found once. The antigen remains unidentified. The source material was naive CD4+ T cells sorted from blood. Subset specified: CD45RA+ positively selected. This clonotype was sampled from a man aged 25 to 45 in good health. The rearrangement uses TRBV9 and TRBJ2-2, with D possibly being TRBD2 (6 bases). The CDR3 region has the DNA TGTGCCAGCCGTAACGGGGGAGCACGCAACACCGGGGAGCTGTTTTTT. Its protein product is CASRNGGARNTGELFF.